Described below is a single T cell receptor (beta chain) sequence and its context. This record belongs to a study of cytomegalovirus exposure and HLA in healthy donors. PCR employed 60 Vbeta and 13 Jbeta primers. Repertoires were generated with immunoSEQ multiplex PCR, while TCRdb's copy carries only in-frame clones and drops some. In the table there are 150,000 or so clones, about 80% of which are singletons. J gave up 2 bases and V 0 bases, and 4 bases lay outside the gene matches. CDR3 length equals 16 residues. Germline V gives CDR1 LNHNV, CDR2 YYDKDF (reference sequence). This receptor was identified in a man aged 30-40 years in good health and CMV-seropositive. The sequenced material came from PBMCs. The chain is built from TRBV15 and TRBJ2-7; 10 bases are shared with TRBD1. CDR3 nucleotide sequence: TGTGCCACCAGCAGAGATCAAGGGACAGGGGCCTACGAGCAGTACTTC. This encodes CATSRDQGTGAYEQYF.